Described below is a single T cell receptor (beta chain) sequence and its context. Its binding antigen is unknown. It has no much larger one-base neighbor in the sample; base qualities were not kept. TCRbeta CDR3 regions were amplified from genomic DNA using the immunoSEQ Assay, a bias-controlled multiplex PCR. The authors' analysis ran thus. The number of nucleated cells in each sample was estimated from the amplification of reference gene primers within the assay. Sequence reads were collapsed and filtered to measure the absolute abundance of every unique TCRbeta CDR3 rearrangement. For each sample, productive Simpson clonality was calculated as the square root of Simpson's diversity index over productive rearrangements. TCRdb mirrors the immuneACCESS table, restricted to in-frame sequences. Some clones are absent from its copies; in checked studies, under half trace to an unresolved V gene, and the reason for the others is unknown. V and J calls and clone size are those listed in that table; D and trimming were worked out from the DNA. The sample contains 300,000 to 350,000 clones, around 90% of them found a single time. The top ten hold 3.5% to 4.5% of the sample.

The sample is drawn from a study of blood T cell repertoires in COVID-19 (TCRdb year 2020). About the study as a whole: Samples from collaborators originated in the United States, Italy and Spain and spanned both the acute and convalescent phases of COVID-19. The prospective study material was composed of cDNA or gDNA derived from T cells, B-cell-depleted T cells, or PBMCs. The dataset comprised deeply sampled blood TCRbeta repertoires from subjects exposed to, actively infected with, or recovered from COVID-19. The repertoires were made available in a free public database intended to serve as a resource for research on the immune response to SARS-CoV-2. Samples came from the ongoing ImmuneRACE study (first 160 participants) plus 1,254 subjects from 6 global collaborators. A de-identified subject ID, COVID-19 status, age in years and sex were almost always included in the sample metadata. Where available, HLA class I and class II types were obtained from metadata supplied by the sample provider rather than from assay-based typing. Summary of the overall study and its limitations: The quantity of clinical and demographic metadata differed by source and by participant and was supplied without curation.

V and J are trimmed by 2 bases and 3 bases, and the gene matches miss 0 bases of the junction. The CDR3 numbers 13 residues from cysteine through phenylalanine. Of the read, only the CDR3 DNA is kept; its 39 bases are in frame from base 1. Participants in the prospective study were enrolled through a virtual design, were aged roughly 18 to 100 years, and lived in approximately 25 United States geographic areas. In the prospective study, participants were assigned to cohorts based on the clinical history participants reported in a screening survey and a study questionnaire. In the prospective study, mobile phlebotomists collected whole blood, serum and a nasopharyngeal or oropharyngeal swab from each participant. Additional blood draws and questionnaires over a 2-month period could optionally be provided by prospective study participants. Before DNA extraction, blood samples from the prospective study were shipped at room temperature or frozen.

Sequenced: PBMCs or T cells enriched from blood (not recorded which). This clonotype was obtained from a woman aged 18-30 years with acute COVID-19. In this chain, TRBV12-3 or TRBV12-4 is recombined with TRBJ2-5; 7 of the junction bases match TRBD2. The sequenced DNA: TGTGCCAGCAGTTTACTAGCGGAAGAGACCCAGTACTTC. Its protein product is CASSLLAEETQYF.